This TCR beta chain is drawn from a study of control samples from healthy donors and cancer patients. Germline V CDR1 and CDR2: MNHEY, SVGEGT. The V gene end was trimmed by 5 bases and the J gene end by 6 bases; junction bases not matched to a gene: 11. The CDR3 has 16 amino acids. The protocol was immunoSEQ multiplex PCR, while the TCRdb copy is restricted to in-frame clones and leaves out a portion. This table holds 150,000 to 200,000 clones, 96% found once. The sequencing sample was made of blood. The rearrangement links TRBV6-2 or TRBV6-3 to TRBJ2-1, with 9 bases matching TRBD2. The sequence was obtained from a woman aged 25 to 39 in good health. In DNA form, the CDR3 reads TGTGCCAGCAGTCGTAGCGGGAGAGCACTGACCAATGAGCAGTTCTTC. Translating gives CASSRSGRALTNEQFF.